This record concerns one T cell receptor beta chain sequence. The antigen it recognizes is unknown. No much larger clonotype is one base removed from it; base qualities were not supplied. Ficoll-Paque density gradient centrifugation was the method used to isolate PBMCs. This specimen belongs to a study of T-cell memory formation after mild COVID-19 (dated by TCRdb to 2020 to 2023). Background on the whole study: TCR sequence clusters from the two donors were largely donor specific. In two donors, T-cell clones that expanded and contracted after mild COVID-19 were followed by sequencing TCRalpha and TCRbeta repertoires longitudinally. The cohort was made up of two young adult volunteers, one female and one male, who were previously healthy. General findings and caveats noted by the study authors: Some responding clones were detected in pre-infection memory, which suggested that pre-existing cross-reactive memory T cells had joined the SARS-CoV-2 response. The study covered only two mild cases, and larger cohorts including severe cases with pre-infection samples were considered necessary. Contracting CD4+ clones were located mainly in the CM and EM memory subsets, whereas CD8+ clones were found to be enriched in EMRA. SARS-CoV-2 specificity was not confirmed for the second-wave clones peaking on day 37. From day 15 to 85, contracting clones showed balanced CD4/CD8 phenotypes, whereas a second wave of clones that expanded from day 15 to 37 leaned towards CD4+.

Sequencing used an Illumina NovaSeq 6000. TCRalpha and TCRbeta cDNA libraries were constructed by 5'RACE with constant-segment primers, with sample barcodes and unique molecular identifiers being introduced. Trizol reagent was used to extract RNA from every sample. Library amplification was performed in two PCR steps, and a second sample barcode and Illumina TruSeq adapters were introduced in the second step. Sequencing of libraries was performed on an Illumina NovaSeq with 2 x 150 bp paired-end reads. The original pipeline was this. Demultiplexing of reads and collapsing into UMI-guided consensus sequences were performed with migec v1.2.7. Using mixcr v2.1.11, UMI consensuses were aligned to TRA and TRB V and J templates and then assembled into clonotypes. Expanded or contracted clonotypes were those called significant by both edgeR and NoisET, with noise models trained on biological replicates. edgeR calls used a false discovery rate-adjusted p below 0.01 and a log2 fold-change threshold of 1. PCA with hierarchical clustering of max-normalized trajectories of the 1000 most abundant clonotypes was used as exploratory dynamics analysis. Separately sequenced CD4+ and CD8+ repertoires were used to assign a CD4 or CD8 phenotype to each responding clone. TCRdb applied fastp at Q25 and MiXCR to the public reads, then kept only in-frame beta chains. Records with the same CDR3 protein are collapsed into one entry carrying the most frequent genes and DNA. The V and J calls and clone size come from TCRdb's table, not from the authors' own analysis. The sample table holds 250,000 or so distinct CDR3 sequences, of which roughly 18% were seen once. 23% of the sample is in the top ten clones.

CDR1 and CDR2 were assigned from the germline V gene (reference sequence) as SGHKS and YYEKEE. Trimming takes 10 bases from V and 5 bases from J, and the germline ends sit 19 bases apart. Inclusive of the bounding cysteine and valine, the CDR3 is 13 residues long. Solely the CDR3 DNA is kept, with 39 bases framed from the first base. The sequence links TRBV5-5 to TRBJ2-7; the D gene could be TRBD1 or TRBD2, each one agreeing over 5 bases. Sequenced material: PBMCs or a T cell subset sorted from them (not recorded which). This sequence originates from a young man who had mild COVID-19 (a few samples of this study predate the infection). The sample titles of this study are shuffled in the database, so cell type and time point are left out; the donor was told from shared clones. The DNA sequence reads TGTGCCTCGCAGGGTGGGGAGTCTCACGAGCAGTACGTC. Translated, it reads CASQGGESHEQYV.